This T cell receptor beta chain was recovered during a study of tumor-infiltrating lymphocytes in primary liver carcinoma. As for the study in general: Male and female patients aged 30 to 69 years made up the cohort.

cDNA specific to TCR beta was made from around 530 ng of total RNA, with a constant-region primer employed for priming. Libraries for TCR beta were built through three nested multiplex PCR rounds, which together made up a slightly modified ARM-PCR procedure. TRBV1-TRBV30 forward primers and a C-beta reverse primer were used in the first two PCR rounds, which each ran for 9 to 10 cycles. TCRdb recomputed calls from the multiplex PCR reads with MiXCR, one row per CDR3 protein. The data contain tens of thousands of distinct CDR3 sequences, about 73% of them singletons. Germline CDR1 reads MDHEN; CDR2 reads SYDVKM. The CDR3 has 14 amino acids. V lost 6 bases and J lost 0, with 10 bases in between. In its sample, this clonotype was seen many times. Its antigen is currently unknown. It was from 20-30 mg of unsorted bulk tissue that RNA and DNA were co-extracted. Each tumor sample had over 75% viable tumor cells.

Study-wide findings and caveats: Presence in all five tumor regions was observed for only about 8-25% of top clones. Tumor top-250-clone fraction significantly exceeded that of blood (p = 0.039).

The TCR sequence derives from a man aged 40-49 years with primary liver carcinoma and hepatitis B virus infection. Material: liver tumor tissue from sampling region 3. Subset here: tumor region T3, left-lateral pole. The V and J genes are TRBV28 and TRBJ2-3; weak D call: TRBD1 (5 bases). The CDR3 here is CASRDMTSTDTQYF. The CDR3 DNA reads as TGTGCCAGCAGGGACATGACTAGCACAGATACGCAGTATTTT.